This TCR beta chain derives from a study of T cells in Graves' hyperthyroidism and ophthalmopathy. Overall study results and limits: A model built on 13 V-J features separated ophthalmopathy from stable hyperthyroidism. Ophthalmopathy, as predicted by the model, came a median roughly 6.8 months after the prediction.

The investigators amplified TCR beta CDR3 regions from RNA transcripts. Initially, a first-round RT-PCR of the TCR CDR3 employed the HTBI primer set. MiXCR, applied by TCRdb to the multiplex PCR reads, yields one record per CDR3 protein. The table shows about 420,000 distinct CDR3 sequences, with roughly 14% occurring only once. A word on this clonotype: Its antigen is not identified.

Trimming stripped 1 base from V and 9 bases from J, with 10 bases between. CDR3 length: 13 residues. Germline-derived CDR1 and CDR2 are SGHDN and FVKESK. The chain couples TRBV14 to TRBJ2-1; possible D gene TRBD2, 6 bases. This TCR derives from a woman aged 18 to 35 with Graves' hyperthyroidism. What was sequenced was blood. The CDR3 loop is CASSQASVGEQFF. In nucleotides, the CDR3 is TGTGCCAGCAGCCAAGCTAGCGTGGGTGAGCAGTTCTTC.